One and the same sample provided the 12 T cell receptor beta chains below, sequenced in a study of Tregs in tolerant kidney transplant recipients. Only in-frame clones appear in the TCRdb table, and some are missing; sequencing was by immunoSEQ multiplex PCR. Among about 4,800 clones listed, 35% to 50% were seen once. These receptors are not linked to any known antigen. Sequenced sample: CD8+ T cells from blood cultured with allogeneic cells. The receptors stem from a human donor in good health.

This clone was observed many times. V and J are TRBV18 and TRBJ2-7; 12 nucleotides align to TRBD1. Trimming at V came to 3 bases and at J to 4 bases, leaving 1 base not matched to a gene. This CDR3 is built from 14 residues. CDR1 and CDR2 (germline): KGHSH, LQKENI. The CDR3 DNA reads as TGTGCCAGCTCACCGGGACAGGGGGCTTACGAGCAGTACTTC. It specifies CASSPGQGAYEQYF.

This chain uses TRBV5-6 with TRBJ2-3; weak D call: TRBD2 (5 bases). Trimming left V 0 bases short and J 6 bases short, with 8 bases between. This CDR3 is built from 13 residues. Germline V gene sequence: CDR1 SGHDT, CDR2 YYEEEE. The CDR3 DNA reads as TGTGCCAGCAGCTTGGGGCCGGGGGATACGCAGTATTTT. Its translation: CASSLGPGDTQYF.

The V call is TRBV4-1, the J call TRBJ2-1; D is perhaps TRBD1 or TRBD2 (5 bases each). The germline V and J ends were trimmed by 4 bases and 3 bases, with 13 bases remaining between them. The CDR3 loop spans 15 amino acids. Per germline, CDR1 MGHRA and CDR2 YSYEKL. The DNA for the CDR3 is TGCGCCAGCAGCCCCGACGGGGCAATCTACAATGAGCAGTTCTTC. Encoded protein: CASSPDGAIYNEQFF.

In its sample, this clone ranks as medium-sized (0.01 to 0.1%). The chain employs TRBV18 and TRBJ2-5; the match to TRBD1 covers 7 bases. CDR1 is KGHSH and CDR2 is LQKENI in the germline V gene. V shed 4 bases, J shed 2 bases, and the junction held 4 bases outside the gene matches. The CDR3 has 14 residues. The CDR3 DNA sequence: TGTGCCAGCTCACGGGACAGTGGGCAAGAGACCCAGTACTTC. It codes for CASSRDSGQETQYF.

Of note for this clone: One junction end does not reproduce the germline sequence, and a read error may be involved. The rearrangement joins TRBV4-1 to TRBJ2-7, with D possibly being TRBD1 (5 bases). The CDR3 totals 13 residues. Germline V CDR1 and CDR2: MGHRA, YSYEKL. The CDR3, as DNA: TGTGCCAGCAGCTGGACACAGAACTACGAGCAGTACTTC. Its protein product is CASSWTQNYEQYF.

This clone is medium-sized. This chain joins TRBV6-5 and TRBJ2-5; tentative D call: TRBD1 (6 bases). V gave up 6 bases and J gave up 4 bases, with 12 bases separating them. This CDR3 has 13 amino acids. Germline lookup yields CDR1 MNHEY and CDR2 SVGAGI. The CDR3 DNA reads as TGTGCCAGCAGCCACAGGGTGCGAGAGACCCAGTACTTC. It encodes CASSHRVRETQYF.

The chain combines TRBV6-9 with TRBJ2-7, with D unclear. CDR1 is MNHGY, CDR2 SVAAGI, per germline. V was clipped by 5 bases and J by 2 bases, with 16 bases between them. The CDR3 has 15 amino acids. The CDR3 loop reads CASSHALFGTYEQYF. The CDR3 DNA sequence: TGTGCCAGCAGTCACGCCCTTTTTGGGACCTACGAGCAGTACTTC.

This clone was seen only a few times. This CDR3 reads CASSPSGGVGDTQYF. DNA of the CDR3: TGTGCCAGCAGCCCTAGCGGGGGGGTCGGAGATACGCAGTATTTT. The chain is built from TRBV11-3 and TRBJ2-3; the match to TRBD2 covers 12 bases. The CDR3 contains 15 residues. The V gene end was trimmed by 5 bases and the J gene end by 5 bases; junction bases not matched to a gene: 5. Germline CDR1 reads SGHNT; CDR2 reads YENEEA.

This clone was observed a handful of times. The V call is TRBV12-5, the J call TRBJ2-5; 10 bases are a match to TRBD1. The length of the CDR3 is 14 residues. Looked up from germline, CDR1 is LGHNT and CDR2 is FRNRAP. Trimming took 6 bases from V and 4 from J; bases not matched to a gene: 5. The DNA for the CDR3 is TGTGCTAGTGGCACGACAGGGGGCAGAGAGACCCAGTACTTC. Translating it yields CASGTTGGRETQYF.

This clone is classed as medium-sized. The chain combines TRBV27 with TRBJ2-7; D may be TRBD1 or TRBD2 (6 bases each). The ends were cut back, 3 bases at V and 3 bases at J, with 9 bases in the middle. Germline values: CDR1 MNHEY, CDR2 SMNVEV (reference sequence). This CDR3 is built from 13 residues. CDR3 loop: CASSFGGLYEQYF. The CDR3 DNA reads as TGTGCCAGCAGTTTTGGGGGGCTCTACGAGCAGTACTTC.

This clone occurred a few times. The chain employs TRBV2 and TRBJ2-7; TRBD2 aligns across 7 bases. The CDR3 consists of 15 residues. CDR1 is SNHLY, CDR2 FYNNEI, per germline. V dropped 4 bases and J dropped 0; count of bases not matched to a gene: 6. The CDR3 bases are TGTGCCAGCAGTGGACTAGCTGTGAGCTCCTACGAGCAGTACTTC. Translated, it gives CASSGLAVSSYEQYF. Looking up the rest from reference TRBV2 and TRBJ2-7 gives the full variable domain: EPEVTQTPSHQVTQMGQEVILRCVPISNHLYFYWYRQILGQKVEFLVSFYNNEISEKSEIFDDQFSVERPDGSNFTLKIRSTKLEDSAMYFCASSGLAVSSYEQYFGPGTRLTVT.

This chain uses TRBV6-5 with TRBJ2-7; 8 nucleotides align to TRBD2. The V and J ends lost 7 bases and 2 bases, in that order; junction bases with no gene match: 7. Germline V gives CDR1 MNHEY, CDR2 SVGAGI. The CDR3 totals 14 residues. The CDR3 here is CASTPGGGPYEQYF. The CDR3 DNA sequence: TGTGCCAGCACTCCCGGGGGGGGCCCCTACGAGCAGTACTTC.